The following is a TCR beta chain sequence with its context. What it recognizes is unknown. TCRdb itself ran the reads through MiXCR, one entry per CDR3 protein. The table includes 50,000 or so distinct CDR3 sequences, around 20% detected once. This sample stems from a study of T cell repertoires in cytomegalovirus infection. CDR1 and CDR2 (germline): LNHDA, SQIVND (reference sequence). The CDR3 loop spans 12 amino acids. V was shortened by 2 bases and J by 0 bases, with 1 base between the two germline ends. The V gene is TRBV19, the J gene TRBJ1-1; D is uncertain. This clonotype was sampled from a human donor in good health (CMV status not recorded). Some clones in this sample may be carry-over from other donors' samples. Sequenced sample: PBMCs, sequenced either directly or after in vitro stimulation (not recorded which). The CDR3 protein is CASSILNTEAFF. In DNA, the CDR3 is TGTGCCAGTAGTATACTGAACACTGAAGCTTTCTTT.